These 10 T cell receptor beta chains were sequenced from one sample in a study of identical twins. TCRdb reprocessed the 5' RACE reads with MiXCR, giving one entry per CDR3 protein. In the table there are approximately 690,000 distinct CDR3 sequences, 6.1% of which are singletons. The sequenced material came from naive T cells sorted from blood. The receptors come from a man aged 18 to 35 in good health.

This clonotype was seen many times. The J gene is TRBJ2-1, the V gene TRBV15; D is perhaps TRBD1 or TRBD2 (5 bases each). CDR1 LNHNV and CDR2 YYDKDF come from the germline V gene (reference sequence). The CDR3 is made up of 15 amino acids. Trimming pared 0 bases from V and 7 bases from J, leaving 13 bases between. The CDR3 region is CATSREGAAENEQFF. CDR3 sequence (DNA): TGTGCCACCAGCAGAGAAGGGGCAGCGGAGAATGAGCAGTTCTTC. The full variable domain, completed using reference TRBV15 and TRBJ2-1, is DAMVIQNPRYQVTQFGKPVTLSCSQTLNHNVMYWYQQKSSQAPKLLFHYYDKDFNNEADTPDNFQSRRPNTSFCFLDIRSPGLGDTAMYLCATSREGAAENEQFFGPGTRLTVL.

This clonotype was seen a handful of times. The gene calls are TRBV20-1 and TRBJ2-4; TRBD2 agrees at 13 bases. Germline trimming cut 6 bases from V and 0 bases from J; bases unmatched to any gene: 8. CDR3 length: 17 residues. Germline loops: CDR1 DFQATT, CDR2 SNEGSKA (reference sequence). The CDR3 DNA sequence: TGCAGTGCACGGACTAGCGGGAGCTATATAGCCAAAAACATTCAGTACTTC. Translated, it gives CSARTSGSYIAKNIQYF.

The chain uses TRBV5-5 and TRBJ2-2; D possibly uses TRBD1 or TRBD2 (5 bases each). The germline V and J ends were trimmed by 4 bases and 3 bases, with 19 bases remaining between them. The CDR3 contains 17 residues. The V gene's germline CDR1 is SGHKS and CDR2 YYEKEE (reference sequence). The CDR3 protein is CASSPSQASPYTGELFF. The DNA of the CDR3 is TGTGCCAGCAGCCCTTCACAGGCTAGCCCGTACACCGGGGAGCTGTTTTTT.

At least ten counts were recorded for this clonotype. J is TRBJ2-1 and V is TRBV12-3 or TRBV12-4; 7 bases line up with TRBD1. The trim removed 7 bases at V and 6 bases at J, leaving 9 bases unmatched. This CDR3 spans 14 amino acids. CDR3 sequence: CASTRDNRGNEQFF. CDR3 nucleotides: TGTGCCAGCACTAGGGACAACAGGGGCAATGAGCAGTTCTTC.

In this sample, this clonotype turned up many times. The rearrangement joins TRBV25-1 to TRBJ1-3; D is uncertain. The CDR3 runs 15 residues. V dropped 4 bases and J dropped 0 bases, with 10 bases sitting between them. CDR1 is MGHDK, CDR2 SYGVNS, per germline. The CDR3 sequence: CASSVGSDSGNTIYF. CDR3 DNA: TGTGCCAGCAGTGTTGGGTCAGACTCTGGAAACACCATATATTTT.

This chain connects TRBV12-3 or TRBV12-4 to TRBJ2-3, with 9 bases that match TRBD2. The CDR3 has 16 amino acids. The junction had 4 bases not matched to a gene; V was cut back by 3 bases and J by 0 bases. This CDR3 is CASSFGAGGSTDTQYF. The CDR3 DNA reads TGTGCCAGCAGTTTTGGGGCGGGAGGGAGCACAGATACGCAGTATTTT.

There are many counts of this clonotype. The chain combines TRBV11-1 with TRBJ2-3; 7 positions agree with TRBD1. CDR3 size: 20 residues. V was pared by 0 bases and J by 0 bases, with 15 bases of the junction left unmatched. The V gene's germline CDR1 is SGHAT and CDR2 FQDESV (reference sequence). The CDR3 protein is CASSLATPPIQGDSTDTQYF. The DNA of the CDR3 is TGTGCCAGCAGCTTAGCTACTCCGCCCATTCAGGGGGATAGCACAGATACGCAGTATTTT.

V gene TRBV18 combines with J gene TRBJ1-1, with TRBD1 as a possible D gene (6 bases). CDR1 and CDR2 from the germline V gene are KGHSH and LQKENI. This CDR3 has 14 amino acids. The ends were cut back, 5 bases at V and 2 bases at J, with 12 bases in the middle. The CDR3 DNA sequence: TGTGCCAGCTCAGAACAGGGTATTAACACTGAAGCTTTCTTT. The encoded protein is CASSEQGINTEAFF.

The chain recombines TRBV6-1 with TRBJ2-5; D possibly uses TRBD1 or TRBD2 (7 bases each). The CDR3 sequence is 15 residues long. Germline values: CDR1 MNHNS, CDR2 SASEGT. Deletions cut 4 bases from V and 2 bases from J, with 14 bases between. CDR3 nucleotides: TGTGCCAGCAGTGCGGCAGGGGGGGCGCAAGAGACCCAGTACTTC. Translated: CASSAAGGAQETQYF.

The chain couples TRBV20-1 to TRBJ2-3; 10 bases fit TRBD1. The CDR3 spans 15 residues. V shed 7 bases, J shed 4 bases, and the junction held 11 bases outside the gene matches. Germline values: CDR1 DFQATT, CDR2 SNEGSKA (reference sequence). The CDR3 DNA is TGCAGTGTTAGGGACCCGGGACAGGGGCCAGATACGCAGTATTTT. Encoded protein: CSVRDPGQGPDTQYF.